These 3 T cell receptor beta chains were sequenced from one sample in a study of blood T cell repertoires in COVID-19. Data came from immunoSEQ multiplex PCR; TCRdb stores just in-frame clones and leaves some out. Of tens of thousands of clones listed, around 90% are singletons. The specimen sequenced was peripheral blood. The receptors were gathered from a human donor in a cohort sampled during active COVID-19.

The gene calls are TRBV6-2 or TRBV6-3 and TRBJ2-2, with 8 bases that match TRBD1. Germline V gene sequence: CDR1 MNHEY, CDR2 SVGEGT. The trim removed 1 base at V and 2 bases at J, leaving 6 bases unmatched. The CDR3 length is 17 residues. In DNA, the CDR3 is TGTGCCAGCAGTTACTTGAGGACAGGGCCTAACACCGGGGAGCTGTTTTTT. It is translated as CASSYLRTGPNTGELFF.

This chain joins TRBV30 and TRBJ1-2; 8 nucleotides align to TRBD1. V lost 4 bases to trimming and J lost 2 bases; unmatched junction nucleotides: 3. The CDR3 runs to 13 residues. Germline V gives CDR1 GTSNPN, CDR2 SVGIG (reference sequence). CDR3 sequence: CAWTWDRNYGYTF. The CDR3 DNA follows: TGTGCCTGGACATGGGACAGGAACTATGGCTACACCTTC.

This chain links TRBV6-2 or TRBV6-3 with TRBJ1-1, with 9 bases identical to TRBD1. This CDR3 comprises 16 residues. With V trimmed by 6 bases and J by 2 bases, 10 bases remained unmatched. Germline lookup yields CDR1 MNHEY and CDR2 SVGEGT. The CDR3 region has the DNA TGTGCCAGCAGCCATATCCCGGGACAGGGTAACACTGAAGCTTTCTTT. The encoded protein is CASSHIPGQGNTEAFF.